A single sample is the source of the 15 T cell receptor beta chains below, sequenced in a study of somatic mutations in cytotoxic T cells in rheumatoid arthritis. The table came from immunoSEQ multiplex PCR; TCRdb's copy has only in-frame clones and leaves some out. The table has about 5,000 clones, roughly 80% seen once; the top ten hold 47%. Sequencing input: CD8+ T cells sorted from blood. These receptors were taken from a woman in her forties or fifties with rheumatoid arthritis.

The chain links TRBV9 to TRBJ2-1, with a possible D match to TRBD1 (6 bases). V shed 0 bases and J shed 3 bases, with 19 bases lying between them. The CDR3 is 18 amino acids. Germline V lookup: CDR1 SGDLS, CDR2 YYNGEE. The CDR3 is CASSVAPSWDTFYNEQFF. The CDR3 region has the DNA TGTGCCAGCAGCGTAGCCCCTTCCTGGGACACATTCTACAATGAGCAGTTCTTC.

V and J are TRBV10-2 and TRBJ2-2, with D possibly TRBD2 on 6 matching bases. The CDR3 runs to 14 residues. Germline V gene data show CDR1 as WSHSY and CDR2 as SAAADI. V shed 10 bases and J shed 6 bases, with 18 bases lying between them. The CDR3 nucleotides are TGCGCCATCACCCTGGGCAGGGAGGCCGGGGAGCTGTTTTTT. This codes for CAITLGREAGELFF.

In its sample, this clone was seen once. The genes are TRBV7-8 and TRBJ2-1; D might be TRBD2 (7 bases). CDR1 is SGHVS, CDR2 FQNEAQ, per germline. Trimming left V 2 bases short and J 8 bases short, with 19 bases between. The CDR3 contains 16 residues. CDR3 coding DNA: TGTGCCAGCAGCTTATCTCCCGGTCTAGGGGGGGATGAGCAGTTCTTC. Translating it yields CASSLSPGLGGDEQFF.

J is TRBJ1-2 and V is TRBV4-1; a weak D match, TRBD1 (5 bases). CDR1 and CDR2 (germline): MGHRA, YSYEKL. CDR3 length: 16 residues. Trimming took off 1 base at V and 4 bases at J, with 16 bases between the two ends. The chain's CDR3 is CASSQGAGVVGYGYTF. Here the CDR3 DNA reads TGCGCCAGCAGCCAAGGTGCGGGGGTAGTAGGCTATGGCTACACCTTC.

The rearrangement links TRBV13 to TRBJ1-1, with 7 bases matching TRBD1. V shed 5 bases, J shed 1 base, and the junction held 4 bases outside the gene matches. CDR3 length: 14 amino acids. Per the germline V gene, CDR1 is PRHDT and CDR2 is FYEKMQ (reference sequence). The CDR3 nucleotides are TGTGCCAGCAGCCTCGCAGGGGGGAACACTGAAGCTTTCTTT. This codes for CASSLAGGNTEAFF.

Written as DNA, the CDR3 is TGTGCCAGCAGTCCTTATTCAGGGGATGAGACCCAGTACTTC. Residues: CASSPYSGDETQYF. The genes are TRBV27 and TRBJ2-5, with D perhaps matching TRBD1 (6 bases). Germline V gives CDR1 MNHEY, CDR2 SMNVEV (reference sequence). This CDR3 contains 14 residues. The germline V and J ends were trimmed by 5 bases and 5 bases, with 15 bases remaining between them.

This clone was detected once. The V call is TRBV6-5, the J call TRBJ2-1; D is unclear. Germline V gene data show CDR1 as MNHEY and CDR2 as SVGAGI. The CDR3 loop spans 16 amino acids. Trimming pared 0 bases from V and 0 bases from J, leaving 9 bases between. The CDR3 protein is CASSYSKSSSYNEQFF. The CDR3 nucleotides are TGTGCCAGCAGTTACTCAAAATCGAGCTCCTACAATGAGCAGTTCTTC.

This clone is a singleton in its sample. In DNA form, the CDR3 reads TGTGCCAGCAGCCAGGACGGGGGTAACGAGCAGTACTTC. Translation: CASSQDGGNEQYF. The chain recombines TRBV7-6 with TRBJ2-7; maybe TRBD2 (6 bases). V was cut by 5 bases and J by 5 bases, with 13 bases left in between. The CDR3 loop spans 13 amino acids. Germline-derived CDR1 and CDR2 are SGHVS and FNYEAQ. Drawing the rest from reference TRBV7-6 and TRBJ2-7, the complete variable domain is GAGVSQSPRYKVTKRGQDVALRCDPISGHVSLYWYRQALGQGPEFLTYFNYEAQQDKSGLPNDRFSAERPEGSISTLTIQRTEQRDSAMYRCASSQDGGNEQYFGPGTRLTVT.

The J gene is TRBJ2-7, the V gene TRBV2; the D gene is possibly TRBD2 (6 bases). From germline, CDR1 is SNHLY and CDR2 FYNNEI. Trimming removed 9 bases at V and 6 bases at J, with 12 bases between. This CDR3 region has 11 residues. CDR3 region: CARGGGSEQYF. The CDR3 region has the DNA TGTGCCAGGGGGGGAGGAAGCGAGCAGTACTTC.

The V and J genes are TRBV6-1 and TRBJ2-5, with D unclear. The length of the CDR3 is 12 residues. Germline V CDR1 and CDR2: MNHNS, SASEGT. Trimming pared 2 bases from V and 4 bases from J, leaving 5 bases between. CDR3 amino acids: CASSEYGETQYF. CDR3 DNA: TGTGCCAGCAGTGAATACGGAGAGACCCAGTACTTC.

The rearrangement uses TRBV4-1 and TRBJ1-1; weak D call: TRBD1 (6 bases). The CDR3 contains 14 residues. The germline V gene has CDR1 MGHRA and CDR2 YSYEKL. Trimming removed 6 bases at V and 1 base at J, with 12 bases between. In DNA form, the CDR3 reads TGCGCCAGCAGTTTTGGCAGGGGGAACACTGAAGCTTTCTTT. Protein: CASSFGRGNTEAFF.

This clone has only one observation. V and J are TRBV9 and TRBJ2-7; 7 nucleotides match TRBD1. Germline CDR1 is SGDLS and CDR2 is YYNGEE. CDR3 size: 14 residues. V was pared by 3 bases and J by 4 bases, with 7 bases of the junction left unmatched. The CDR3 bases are TGTGCCAGCAGCGGTACAGGGGTTGGGTACGAGCAGTACTTC. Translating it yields CASSGTGVGYEQYF.

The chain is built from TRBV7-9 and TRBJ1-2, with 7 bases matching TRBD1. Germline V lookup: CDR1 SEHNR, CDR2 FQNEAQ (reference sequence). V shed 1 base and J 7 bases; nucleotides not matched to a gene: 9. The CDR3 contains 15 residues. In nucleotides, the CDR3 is TGTGCCAGCAGCTTAGAAGAAACAGGGGCAGGTGGCTACACCTTC. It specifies CASSLEETGAGGYTF. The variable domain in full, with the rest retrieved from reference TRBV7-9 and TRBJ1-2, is DTGVSQNPRHKITKRGQNVTFRCDPISEHNRLYWYRQTLGQGPEFLTYFQNEAQLEKSRLLSDRFSAERPKGSFSTLEIQRTEQGDSAMYLCASSLEETGAGGYTFGSGTRLTVV.

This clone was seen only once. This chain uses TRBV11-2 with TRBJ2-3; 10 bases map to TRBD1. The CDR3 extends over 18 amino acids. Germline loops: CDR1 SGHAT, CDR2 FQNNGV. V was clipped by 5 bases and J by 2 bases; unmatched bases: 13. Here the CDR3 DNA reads TGTGCCAGCAGCCCTAGACAGGGGGCGATTTATGACACAGATACGCAGTATTTT. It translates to CASSPRQGAIYDTDTQYF.

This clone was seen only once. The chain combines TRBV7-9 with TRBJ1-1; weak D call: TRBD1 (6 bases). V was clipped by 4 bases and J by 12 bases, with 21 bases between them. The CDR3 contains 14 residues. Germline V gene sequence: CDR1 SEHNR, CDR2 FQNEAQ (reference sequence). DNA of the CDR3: TGTGCCAGCAGCTCATACATTGACAGGCCCGGGACTTTCTTT. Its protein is CASSSYIDRPGTFF.